Sequencing of this TCR beta chain was carried out in a study of early stage breast cancer tumors. For the study at large: About 80% of the 16 invasive tumors were ER+, PR+ and HER2-. Among some twelve ER+/PR+/HER2- tumors, eight were ductal, four lobular. Overall study results and limits: Tumors had approximately 2.7-fold higher T cell density and higher clonality than adjacent normal breast tissue.

The repertoire was sequenced with immunoSEQ multiplex PCR; TCRdb's copy has only in-frame clones and lacks some. Of 45,000 to 60,000 clones listed, over 80% are singletons. With regard to this clone: Its target is not known.

Material: blood. The sequence was collected from an older person with breast cancer.

The CDR3 region is CASSAGLPYNEQFF. CDR3 nucleotides: TGTGCCAGCAGTGCAGGTCTCCCGTACAATGAGCAGTTCTTC. V gene TRBV2 combines with J gene TRBJ2-1; no reliable D call. The CDR3 has 14 amino acids. Looked up from germline, CDR1 is SNHLY and CDR2 is FYNNEI. Trimming left V 4 bases short and J 4 bases short, with 11 bases between.